Included here is one TCR beta chain sequence, with context. The antigen remains undetermined. The sample comes from a study of T cells in narcolepsy. Study outcomes and limitations: Reportedly, autoreactive clonotypes were serially detected in patients' blood but not controls'.

CDR3 size: 13 residues. In germline, CDR1 is ENHRY, CDR2 SYGVKD. V lost 10 bases to trimming and J lost 5 bases, with 18 bases between them. The data were produced by immunoSEQ multiplex PCR, yet TCRdb's version contains in-frame clones alone and is incomplete. The sample has around 28,000 clones; over 75% are singletons. This receptor was identified in a human donor with narcolepsy. The chain combines TRBV10-3 with TRBJ2-7; tentative D call: TRBD1 (6 bases). The sequencing input was CD45RA- memory CD4+ T cells from PBMCs. The CDR3 spells CATLGGTGNEQYF. CDR3 nucleotides: TGTGCCACTCTCGGTGGTACAGGGAACGAGCAGTACTTC.